These 10 T cell receptor beta chains were all obtained from the same sample, sequenced in a study of T cell repertoires in cytomegalovirus infection. TCRdb re-derived calls from the reads in MiXCR, one entry per CDR3 protein. The sample lists approximately 300,000 distinct CDR3 sequences, 20% to 30% occurring once. No cognate antigen is known for these TCRs. The input for sequencing was cultured PBMCs, taken from culture after CMV antigen stimulation. The receptors come from a human donor in good health (CMV status not recorded). Some clones in this sample may be carry-over from other donors' samples.

The chain carries TRBV25-1 and TRBJ1-2, with D maybe TRBD1 (6 bases). The CDR3 spans 13 residues. Germline lookup yields CDR1 MGHDK and CDR2 SYGVNS. Trimming took off 2 bases at V and 4 bases at J, with 8 bases between the two ends. Here the CDR3 reads CASSEGGGYGYTF. For the CDR3, the DNA is TGTGCCAGCAGTGAAGGGGGCGGCTATGGCTACACCTTC.

The chain joins TRBV7-2 to TRBJ1-1; a weak D match, TRBD1 (5 bases). The CDR3 runs 15 residues. Germline loops: CDR1 SGHTA, CDR2 FQGNSA. The V gene lost 5 bases and the J gene lost 0 bases, with 13 bases spanning the gap. CDR3 coding DNA: TGTGCCAGCAGCCGGCAGGGCGGTATGAACACTGAAGCTTTCTTT. It codes for CASSRQGGMNTEAFF. The entire variable domain, with the rest obtained from reference TRBV7-2 and TRBJ1-1, is as follows: GAGVSQSPSNKVTEKGKDVELRCDPISGHTALYWYRQSLGQGLEFLIYFQGNSAPDKSGLPSDRFSAERTGGSVSTLTIQRTQQEDSAVYLCASSRQGGMNTEAFFGQGTRLTVV.

J is TRBJ2-1 and V is TRBV10-3, with D possibly matching TRBD1 (5 bases). In germline, CDR1 is ENHRY, CDR2 SYGVKD. The CDR3 totals 14 residues. Trimming cost V 10 bases and J 6 bases, with 19 bases left between them. DNA of the CDR3: TGTGCCACCACTCCCCTTTCTGGGGCCAATGAGCAGTTCTTC. This codes for CATTPLSGANEQFF.

In this sample, this clonotype turned up many times. J is TRBJ1-1 and V is TRBV19; D may be TRBD1 (6 bases). Trimming removed 1 base from V and 4 bases from J, with 10 bases in between. Germline CDR1 and CDR2: LNHDA and SQIVND (reference sequence). This CDR3 is built from 14 residues. The CDR3 DNA is TGTGCCAGTAGTATAGCGGGGGCGAGCACTGAAGCTTTCTTT. This sequence encodes CASSIAGASTEAFF.

The chain combines TRBV6-2 or TRBV6-3 with TRBJ2-1; D not resolved. The CDR3 is 12 residues long. CDR1 is MNHEY, CDR2 SVGEGT, per germline. V was pared by 6 bases and J by 5 bases, with 8 bases between. CDR3: CASSTLDNEQFF. Here the CDR3 DNA reads TGTGCCAGCAGCACCCTAGACAATGAGCAGTTCTTC.

This clonotype was seen only a few times. The V call is TRBV6-2 or TRBV6-3, the J call TRBJ2-7; 11 nucleotides match TRBD1. Germline trimming cut 6 bases from V and 5 bases from J; bases unmatched to any gene: 3. Germline CDR1 reads MNHEY; CDR2 reads SVGEGT. This CDR3 has 13 amino acids. CDR3 sequence reads: CASRRTGGHEQYF. The CDR3 region has the DNA TGTGCCAGCAGAAGGACAGGGGGCCACGAGCAGTACTTC.

Regarding this clonotype: One end of the junction varies from germline; a read error may be responsible. The rearrangement joins TRBV20-1 to TRBJ2-7, with 8 nucleotides matching TRBD1. Looked up from germline, CDR1 is DFQATT and CDR2 is SNEGSKA (reference sequence). CDR3 size: 10 residues. The CDR3 is CSAIRDRLHF. DNA of the CDR3: TGCAGTGCTATACGGGACAGGCTACACTTC.

This chain connects TRBV6-2 or TRBV6-3 to TRBJ2-5, with unresolved D. Germline CDR1 MNHEY, CDR2 SVGEGT. Trimming shortened V by 10 bases and J by 8 bases, and 8 bases separated the two germline ends. CDR3 length equals 9 residues. CDR3 nucleotides: TGTGCCACCGGTAACACCCAGTACTTC. It specifies CATGNTQYF.

This chain joins TRBV7-2 and TRBJ1-4; no definite D call. Germline lookup yields CDR1 SGHTA and CDR2 FQGNSA. The CDR3 loop spans 15 amino acids. V lost 1 base, J lost 3 bases, and 9 bases lay in between. As DNA, the CDR3 is TGTGCCAGCAGCTTAGGGATTGGGGCTAATGAAAAACTGTTTTTT. This codes for CASSLGIGANEKLFF.

This clonotype was counted ten times or more. The V and J genes are TRBV20-1 and TRBJ2-1, with 7 bases identical to TRBD2. The germline V gene encodes CDR1 DFQATT and CDR2 SNEGSKA (reference sequence). This CDR3 contains 17 residues. With 1 base clipped from V and 4 bases from J, the junction kept 13 bases outside the gene matches. The CDR3 loop is CSARGQVAGAGYNEQFF. In DNA form, the CDR3 reads TGCAGTGCTAGAGGTCAAGTGGCGGGAGCGGGTTACAATGAGCAGTTCTTC.